This TCR beta chain was sequenced during a study of lung T cells in sarcoidosis with Löfgren's syndrome. In the study overall: Repertoire analyses centered on Löfgren's syndrome patients.

Per germline, CDR1 SGHTA and CDR2 FQGNSA. The CDR3 covers 14 residues. Whole-study results and caveats: Löfgren's syndrome patients reportedly showed greatest TRAV12-1 and TRBV2 expansion versus controls. Multiple Löfgren's syndrome patients reportedly shared TRAV12-1 and TRBV2 CDR3 motifs. TRBV2 was the preferred pairing partner of TRAV12-1, with similar CDR3s.

As for this clonotype: Its target is not known. A read error may be the cause here, since a much bigger clone is one base away.

One entry per CDR3 protein, called by TCRdb with MiXCR from the reads. This sample has about 19,000 distinct CDR3 sequences, with over 20% found just once. The specimen sequenced was CD4+ T cells from bronchoalveolar lavage. The clonotype originates from a human donor with sarcoidosis (Löfgren's syndrome or another form), or a control subject (not recorded which). The V and J genes are TRBV7-2 and TRBJ2-1, with 9 bases identical to TRBD2. CDR3 bases: TGTGCCAGCAACTTAGCGGGAGCCTACAATGAGCAGTTCTTC. Amino acid sequence: CASNLAGAYNEQFF.